The 20 T cell receptor beta chains below come from one sample, sequenced in a study of CD8 T cells in Susac syndrome. Reverse transcription of about 0.45 to 1 ug RNA was carried out with random hexamers. One entry per CDR3 protein results from TCRdb running MiXCR on the immunoSEQ multiplex PCR reads. The sample lists 100,000 to 150,000 distinct CDR3 sequences, about 95% seen once, with around 0.12% in the top ten. Material for sequencing was CD4+ T cells from PBMCs. The receptor source for this set is a human donor in good health.

This chain joins TRBV7-9 and TRBJ2-5; perhaps TRBD1 as D (6 bases). Germline V gene data show CDR1 as SEHNR and CDR2 as FQNEAQ (reference sequence). The CDR3 is 11 amino acids. Trimming removed 4 bases at V and 13 bases at J, with 13 bases between. The DNA for the CDR3 is TGTGCCAGCAGCTCGCACAGGGAATGGTACTTC. Translating gives CASSSHREWYF.

In DNA form, the CDR3 reads TGTGCCTGGAGTTCGGCCCTTTACGAGCAGTACTTC. Translated: CAWSSALYEQYF. V is TRBV30 and J is TRBJ2-7; no clear D. V was clipped by 2 bases and J by 4 bases, with 9 bases between them. The V gene's germline CDR1 is GTSNPN and CDR2 SVGIG (reference sequence). This CDR3 contains 12 residues.

DNA for the CDR3: TGTGCCAGCAGCGTAGTGGCTAGCGGGAGCTTTTACGAGCAGTACTTC. As protein: CASSVVASGSFYEQYF. The rearrangement joins TRBV9 to TRBJ2-7; 10 nucleotides agree with TRBD2. CDR3 length: 16 residues. Germline CDR1 SGDLS, CDR2 YYNGEE. Trimming cost V 0 bases and J 4 bases; bases outside gene matches: 7. The whole variable domain, remainder taken from reference TRBV9 and TRBJ2-7, is DSGVTQTPKHLITATGQRVTLRCSPRSGDLSVYWYQQSLDQGLQFLIQYYNGEERAKGNILERFSAQQFPDLHSELNLSSLELGDSALYFCASSVVASGSFYEQYFGPGTRLTVT.

This rearrangement joins TRBV30 to TRBJ1-4; no reliable D call. Germline V gene lookup returns CDR1 GTSNPN and CDR2 SVGIG (reference sequence). CDR3 size: 13 residues. V was shortened by 1 base and J by 4 bases, with 7 bases between the two germline ends. Here the CDR3 DNA reads TGTGCCTGGAGTGGTGGAAATAATGAAAAACTGTTTTTT. This sequence encodes CAWSGGNNEKLFF. Looking up the rest from reference TRBV30 and TRBJ1-4 gives the full variable domain: SQTIHQWPATLVQPVGSPLSLECTVEGTSNPNLYWYRQAAGRGLQLLFYSVGIGQISSEVPQNLSASRPQDRQFILSSKKLLLSDSGFYLCAWSGGNNEKLFFGSGTQLSVL.

This chain joins TRBV6-1 and TRBJ2-6, with TRBD1 matching 9 bases. Germline trimming cut 6 bases from V and 4 bases from J; bases unmatched to any gene: 13. The CDR3 runs 18 residues. The germline CDR1 and CDR2 sequences are MNHNS and SASEGT. Here the CDR3 reads CASRLTGGASGGANVLTF. CDR3 coding DNA: TGTGCCAGCAGGCTTACAGGGGGCGCCTCAGGAGGGGCCAACGTCCTGACTTTC.

The genes are TRBV4-2 and TRBJ1-1; D is possibly TRBD1 (6 bases). The CDR3 runs to 15 residues. The V and J ends lost 0 bases and 4 bases respectively, with 12 bases between them. Germline V gene sequence: CDR1 LGHNA, CDR2 YNFKEQ. This CDR3 is CASSQERTVGTEAFF. The CDR3 DNA reads as TGTGCCAGCAGCCAAGAGAGGACAGTGGGCACTGAAGCTTTCTTT.

The count of this clonotype is one. V and J are TRBV2 and TRBJ2-1, with D tentatively TRBD1 (6 bases). V was pared by 2 bases and J by 7 bases, with 12 bases between. The CDR3 loop spans 14 amino acids. In germline, CDR1 is SNHLY, CDR2 FYNNEI. The CDR3 nucleotides read TGTGCCAGCAGTGAACCGGCGAGGGGGAATGAGCAGTTCTTC. Its translation is CASSEPARGNEQFF.

The sample holds one count of this clonotype. The chain uses TRBV7-2 and TRBJ2-5, with D tentatively TRBD1 (6 bases). The CDR3 extends over 13 amino acids. The V end was cut by 2 bases, the J end by 3 bases, with 7 bases between. Germline V CDR1 and CDR2: SGHTA, FQGNSA. CDR3: CASSLRQEETQYF. DNA for the CDR3: TGTGCCAGCAGCTTACGACAGGAAGAGACCCAGTACTTC.

The chain couples TRBV5-1 to TRBJ2-3; D possibly matches TRBD1 or TRBD2 (5 bases each). The V gene's germline CDR1 is SGHRS and CDR2 YFSETQ. CDR3 length: 13 residues. V was trimmed by 5 bases and J by 0 bases, leaving 7 bases between them. The CDR3 sequence: CASREGSTDTQYF. CDR3 nucleotide sequence: TGCGCCAGCAGAGAGGGGAGCACAGATACGCAGTATTTT.

The chain joins TRBV15 to TRBJ2-7, with 7 positions matching TRBD1. The J segment lost 3 bases and the V segment lost 5 bases, leaving 7 bases of the junction unmatched. This CDR3 contains 14 residues. Germline CDR1 reads LNHNV; CDR2 reads YYDKDF (reference sequence). The CDR3 reads CATSGRTGDYEQYF. CDR3 nucleotide sequence: TGTGCCACCAGCGGCCGGACAGGAGACTACGAGCAGTACTTC.

The V gene is TRBV29-1, the J gene TRBJ2-3, with D perhaps matching TRBD2 (6 bases). This CDR3 contains 13 residues. Between the trimmed V and J ends, which lost 5 bases and 1 base, there was a span of 10 bases. The germline V gene has CDR1 SQVTM and CDR2 ANQGSEA. Written as DNA, the CDR3 is TGCAGCGTTCCCACGGGGGGCACAGATACGCAGTATTTT. This codes for CSVPTGGTDTQYF.

The V gene is TRBV7-2, the J gene TRBJ2-7; tentatively, D is TRBD2 (5 bases). Between the trimmed V and J ends, which lost 1 base and 3 bases, there was a span of 13 bases. This CDR3 spans 15 amino acids. The germline CDR1 and CDR2 sequences are SGHTA and FQGNSA. The DNA for the CDR3 is TGTGCCAGCAGCTTAGGGAGCGGACCCTACTACGAGCAGTACTTC. It translates to CASSLGSGPYYEQYF.

The chain couples TRBV29-1 to TRBJ2-1; TRBD1 might be the D (5 bases). This CDR3 has 11 residues. Between the trimmed V and J ends, which lost 7 bases and 10 bases, there was a span of 14 bases. Per the germline V gene, CDR1 is SQVTM and CDR2 is ANQGSEA. The CDR3 protein is CSDAGRKEQFF. In DNA form, the CDR3 reads TGCAGCGACGCAGGGCGGAAAGAGCAGTTCTTC.

The CDR3 DNA reads TGCAGCACGACAGTTTCGCAGCATTCTAACACTGAAGCTTTCTTT. Residues: CSTTVSQHSNTEAFF. The chain combines TRBV29-1 with TRBJ1-1, with D tentatively TRBD1 (5 bases). CDR3 length: 15 amino acids. V lost 8 bases to trimming and J lost 2 bases, with 21 bases between them. Looked up from germline, CDR1 is SQVTM and CDR2 is ANQGSEA.

CDR3 DNA sequence: TGTGCCAGCAGCTTAACCCAATGGGCCACGGCAGTAAAGTACTTC. Translating it yields CASSLTQWATAVKYF. The chain links TRBV7-2 to TRBJ2-4; no definite D call. The CDR3 is 15 amino acids. Trimming took 2 bases from V and 14 from J, leaving 22 bases between them. Germline V gene data show CDR1 as SGHTA and CDR2 as FQGNSA.

The rearrangement joins TRBV20-1 to TRBJ2-2; D not resolved. The germline CDR1 and CDR2 sequences are DFQATT and SNEGSKA (reference sequence). V was cut by 1 base and J by 8 bases, with 11 bases left in between. CDR3 length equals 13 residues. The CDR3 nucleotides read TGCAGTGCTAGAGGAGAAAGATCGGGGGAGCTGTTTTTT. This gives the protein CSARGERSGELFF.

This chain uses TRBV5-1 with TRBJ2-2; D is unresolved. Trimming shortened V by 1 base and J by 0 bases, and 7 bases separated the two germline ends. This CDR3 comprises 15 residues. Germline CDR1 and CDR2: SGHRS and YFSETQ. This CDR3 is CASSLYGANTGELFF. The CDR3 nucleotides read TGCGCCAGCAGCTTGTATGGCGCGAACACCGGGGAGCTGTTTTTT.

The chain is built from TRBV7-2 and TRBJ2-7; possibly TRBD1 for D (5 bases). Looked up from germline, CDR1 is SGHTA and CDR2 is FQGNSA. The V and J ends lost 5 bases and 2 bases respectively, with 13 bases between them. CDR3 length: 14 amino acids. The CDR3 sequence is CASSQGHGPYEQYF. In DNA form, the CDR3 reads TGTGCCAGCAGCCAAGGACACGGTCCCTACGAGCAGTACTTC.

This clonotype has just one count. The CDR3: CSAGGQYYEQYF. DNA of the CDR3: TGCAGTGCTGGTGGACAGTACTACGAGCAGTACTTC. V is TRBV20-1 and J is TRBJ2-7, with D tentatively TRBD1 (6 bases). There are 12 residues in the CDR3. V shed 5 bases and J shed 3 bases, with 11 bases lying between them. Germline assignment: CDR1 DFQATT and CDR2 SNEGSKA (reference sequence).

The V gene is TRBV5-1, the J gene TRBJ2-7; the match to TRBD1 covers 9 bases. Germline V CDR1 and CDR2: SGHRS, YFSETQ. V was clipped by 4 bases and J by 1 base; unmatched bases: 6. This CDR3 has 15 residues. The CDR3 DNA reads as TGCGCCAGCAGCCCCGGACAGGGGCTATCCTACGAGCAGTACTTC. It codes for CASSPGQGLSYEQYF.